A single sample gave rise to the 16 T cell receptor beta chains below, sequenced in a study of blood T cell repertoires in COVID-19. TCRdb's table, derived via immunoSEQ multiplex PCR, lists solely in-frame clones and lacks some. The table lists a few hundred thousand clones, roughly 90% of them singletons, with roughly 2.8% in the top ten. Sequencing was carried out using peripheral blood. The receptors were sampled from a woman between 25 and 40 years old with COVID-19, enrolled during active disease.

The gene calls are TRBV7-7 and TRBJ2-1, with TRBD2 identical over 14 bases. In germline, CDR1 is SSHAT, CDR2 FNYEAQ (reference sequence). Trimming took 5 bases from V and 9 from J; bases not matched to a gene: 6. CDR3 length equals 15 residues. The CDR3 DNA follows: TGTGCCAGCAGCCCGACTAGCGGGAGGGCCGGTGAGCAGTTCTTC. Translated: CASSPTSGRAGEQFF.

The rearrangement links TRBV19 to TRBJ1-2; possible D gene TRBD1, 6 bases. Germline loops: CDR1 LNHDA, CDR2 SQIVND (reference sequence). This CDR3 region has 14 residues. The ends were cut back, 7 bases at V and 8 bases at J, with 20 bases in the middle. The CDR3 sequence: CASNYGRGAAGYTF. The CDR3 DNA reads TGTGCCAGTAACTATGGTCGGGGGGCTGCGGGCTACACCTTC. Supplemented by reference TRBV19 and TRBJ1-2, the full variable domain reads DGGITQSPKYLFRKEGQNVTLSCEQNLNHDAMYWYRQDPGQGLRLIYYSQIVNDFQKGDIAEGYSVSREKKESFPLTVTSAQKNPTAFYLCASNYGRGAAGYTFGSGTRLTVV.

The genes are TRBV30 and TRBJ1-2; D is possibly TRBD1 (6 bases). CDR1 and CDR2 from the germline V gene are GTSNPN and SVGIG (reference sequence). CDR3 length: 14 amino acids. Trimming removed 0 bases at V and 8 bases at J, with 16 bases between. The CDR3 loop reads CAWSVYRVSEGYTF. As DNA, the CDR3 is TGTGCCTGGAGTGTCTACAGGGTCTCTGAGGGCTACACCTTC.

With respect to this clone: This same CDR3 is encoded by further DNA sequences in the sample. J is TRBJ1-5 and V is TRBV18; 7 positions match TRBD1. The length of the CDR3 is 15 residues. Germline CDR1 is KGHSH and CDR2 is LQKENI. Trimming removed 2 bases from V and 2 bases from J; junction bases left unmatched: 3. For the CDR3, the DNA is TGTGCCAGCTCACCAGGAGGGGGCGGCAATCAGCCCCAGCATTTT. Amino acid sequence: CASSPGGGGNQPQHF. Together with reference TRBV18 and TRBJ1-5, the CDR3 gives the full variable domain: NAGVMQNPRHLVRRRGQEARLRCSPMKGHSHVYWYRQLPEEGLKFMVYLQKENIIDESGMPKERFSAEFPKEGPSILRIQQVVRGDSAAYFCASSPGGGGNQPQHFGDGTRLSIL.

The chain joins TRBV27 to TRBJ2-1, with unresolved D. This CDR3 is built from 13 residues. Trimming took 5 bases from V and 5 from J, leaving 10 bases between them. Germline CDR1 is MNHEY and CDR2 is SMNVEV (reference sequence). The DNA of the CDR3 is TGTGCCAGCAGTGCGTGGCAGGACAATGAGCAGTTCTTC. Protein product: CASSAWQDNEQFF.

This chain links TRBV29-1 with TRBJ1-1, with 7 bases matching TRBD1. The CDR3 extends over 13 amino acids. Germline-derived CDR1 and CDR2 are SQVTM and ANQGSEA. With 8 bases clipped from V and 1 base from J, the junction kept 7 bases outside the gene matches. The chain's CDR3 is CSTNRGRNTEAFF. The DNA of the CDR3 is TGCAGCACCAACAGGGGCAGGAACACTGAAGCTTTCTTT.

V gene TRBV3-1 (or the pseudogene TRBV3-2) combines with J gene TRBJ2-5; 9 nucleotides agree with TRBD2. The CDR3 has 16 amino acids. Trimming cost V 8 bases and J 0 bases; bases outside gene matches: 10. Germline CDR1 LGHDT, CDR2 YNNKEL (reference sequence). DNA of the CDR3: TGTGCCAGCCGTTGGGGGGCTAGCGGGAACCAAGAGACCCAGTACTTC. It translates to CASRWGASGNQETQYF.

The chain recombines TRBV15 with TRBJ1-3; 9 bases match TRBD1. The CDR3 runs 19 residues. V dropped 1 base and J dropped 2; count of bases not matched to a gene: 12. Per the germline V gene, CDR1 is LNHNV and CDR2 is YYDKDF (reference sequence). This CDR3 reads CATSRGVSGQGRPGNTIYF. For the CDR3, the DNA is TGTGCCACCAGCAGAGGGGTGTCGGGACAGGGCAGGCCTGGAAACACCATATATTTT.

J is TRBJ1-2 and V is TRBV5-1; D is possibly TRBD1 (6 bases). The CDR3 is 14 amino acids. The germline gives CDR1 SGHRS, CDR2 YFSETQ. The V and J ends lost 2 bases and 6 bases respectively, with 14 bases between them. The CDR3 DNA is TGCGCCAGCAGCTTTACAGGAACAGGGCATGGCTACACCTTC. Its translation: CASSFTGTGHGYTF.

This clone has only one observation. The genes are TRBV7-8 and TRBJ1-5; D is unresolved. The CDR3 runs to 14 residues. Trimming left V 4 bases short and J 7 bases short, with 14 bases between. The germline V gene has CDR1 SGHVS and CDR2 FQNEAQ. CDR3 DNA sequence: TGTGCCAGCAGCTCGCCAGAGACTCGGCAGCCCCAGCATTTT. It encodes CASSSPETRQPQHF.

This chain joins TRBV19 and TRBJ1-4; perhaps TRBD1 as D (5 bases). The CDR3 sequence is 12 residues long. CDR1 is LNHDA and CDR2 is SQIVND in the germline V gene (reference sequence). Trimming took 5 bases from V and 6 from J, leaving 7 bases between them. The CDR3, as DNA: TGTGCCAGTAGTGACAGCTATGAAAAACTGTTTTTT. Residues: CASSDSYEKLFF.

The rearrangement links TRBV10-2 to TRBJ1-1; tentative D call: TRBD1 (6 bases). The CDR3 loop spans 16 amino acids. In germline, CDR1 is WSHSY, CDR2 SAAADI. Deletions cut 5 bases from V and 4 bases from J, with 20 bases between. CDR3 sequence: CASSNPRDISGTEAFF. CDR3 nucleotides: TGCGCCAGCAGTAACCCCCGGGACATCAGTGGCACTGAAGCTTTCTTT.

The CDR3: CASSQVAGMADTQYF. The CDR3 coding sequence is TGTGCCAGCAGCCAAGTTGCGGGAATGGCAGATACGCAGTATTTT. This chain links TRBV3-1 (or the pseudogene TRBV3-2) with TRBJ2-3; tentatively, D is TRBD2 (6 bases). Per the germline V gene, CDR1 is LGHDT and CDR2 is YNNKEL (reference sequence). The CDR3 has 15 residues. Trimming removed 1 base at V and 4 bases at J, with 12 bases between.

The chain couples TRBV27 to TRBJ1-2; D is possibly TRBD1 (6 bases). Deletions cut 6 bases from V and 6 bases from J, with 14 bases between. CDR1 is MNHEY and CDR2 is SMNVEV in the germline V gene (reference sequence). CDR3 length: 13 amino acids. The CDR3 DNA follows: TGTGCCAGCAGGGGAACAGGGAGTAATGGCTACACCTTC. It specifies CASRGTGSNGYTF.

The chain has TRBV29-1 and TRBJ1-2; the D gene is possibly TRBD1 (6 bases). The CDR3 length is 13 residues. V lost 5 bases and J 8 bases, leaving 18 bases between the germline ends. In germline, CDR1 is SQVTM, CDR2 ANQGSEA. CDR3 sequence reads: CSVPHPGDTGYTF. The CDR3 nucleotides are TGCAGCGTTCCCCACCCTGGGGACACCGGCTACACCTTC. The whole variable domain, remainder taken from reference TRBV29-1 and TRBJ1-2, is SAVISQKPSRDICQRGTSLTIQCQVDSQVTMMFWYRQQPGQSLTLIATANQGSEATYESGFVIDKFPISRPNLTFSTLTVSNMSPEDSSIYLCSVPHPGDTGYTFGSGTRLTVV.

The chain joins TRBV28 to TRBJ2-7; 7 nucleotides align to TRBD1. This CDR3 is 13 amino acids long. CDR1 MDHEN and CDR2 SYDVKM come from the germline V gene. With V trimmed by 10 bases and J by 0 bases, 6 bases remained unmatched. CDR3 coding DNA: TGTGCCACCCGGGACAGCAGCTCCTACGAGCAGTACTTC. Translated, it gives CATRDSSSYEQYF.